This TCR beta chain was observed in a study of blood T cell repertoires in COVID-19 (dated by TCRdb to the early 2020s). About the full investigation: The collaborator samples originated in the United States, Italy and Spain and spanned the acute and convalescent phases of COVID-19. The samples were drawn from the first 160 participants of the ongoing ImmuneRACE study and from some 1,300 subjects provided by 6 global collaborators. The prospective study material was composed of cDNA or gDNA derived from T cells, B-cell-depleted T cells, or PBMCs. HLA class I and class II types, where available, came from metadata supplied by the sample provider rather than from assay-based typing. The dataset comprised deeply sampled blood TCRbeta repertoires from subjects exposed to, actively infected with, or recovered from COVID-19. The repertoires were released in a freely available public database intended as a resource for research on the immune response to SARS-CoV-2. The sample metadata nearly always contained a de-identified subject ID, COVID-19 status, age in years and sex.

In the prospective study, participants were roughly 18 to 89 years old, resided in about two dozen geographic areas of the United States, and were enrolled through a virtual design. To assign participants to cohorts, the prospective study relied on clinical history that participants themselves reported in a screening survey and a study questionnaire. Mobile phlebotomists in the prospective study collected whole blood, serum and a nasopharyngeal or oropharyngeal swab from every participant. Additional blood draws and questionnaires over an approximately 2-month period could optionally be provided by prospective study participants. Blood samples from the prospective study were shipped frozen or at room temperature prior to DNA extraction. TCRbeta CDR3 regions were amplified from genomic DNA by means of the immunoSEQ Assay, a bias-controlled multiplex PCR. As for the authors' bioinformatics: Nucleated cell counts per sample were estimated from amplification of reference gene primers within the assay. To quantify the absolute abundance of each unique TCRbeta CDR3 rearrangement, sequence reads were collapsed and filtered. For each sample, productive Simpson clonality was calculated as the square root of Simpson's diversity index over productive rearrangements. Sourced from immuneACCESS, this table was stored by TCRdb with only in-frame sequences that have V and J called. A share of the clones is absent; for the studies checked, an unresolved V gene accounts for under half, and the remainder has no known explanation. The V and J calls and clone size are taken from that table; D and trimming were inferred from the DNA. The sample table records under 250,000 clones; approximately 80% of these occur just once. Of the sample, 1.3% is held by the ten largest clones.

Comments on this clone: There is no known antigen for this receptor. Base qualities are not recorded, but no much larger clone differs from it by a single base.

Compared with germline, V lacks 5 bases and J lacks 8 bases; bases without a gene match: 5. The CDR3 numbers 14 residues from cysteine through phenylalanine. The only DNA kept is the CDR3, 42 bases in frame from the first base. In the germline V gene, CDR1 corresponds to SGHVS and CDR2 to FQNEAQ. Summary of the overall study and its limitations: The quantity of clinical and demographic metadata differed by source and by participant and was supplied without curation.

This sequence originates from a woman between 35 and 50 years old with acute COVID-19. The chain couples TRBV7-8 to TRBJ1-6, and 8 junction bases match TRBD1. What was sequenced was PBMCs or T cells enriched from blood (not recorded which). The DNA sequence is TGTGCCAGCAGCCGCGGACAGGGACATTCACCCCTCCACTTT. Its protein is CASSRGQGHSPLHF.